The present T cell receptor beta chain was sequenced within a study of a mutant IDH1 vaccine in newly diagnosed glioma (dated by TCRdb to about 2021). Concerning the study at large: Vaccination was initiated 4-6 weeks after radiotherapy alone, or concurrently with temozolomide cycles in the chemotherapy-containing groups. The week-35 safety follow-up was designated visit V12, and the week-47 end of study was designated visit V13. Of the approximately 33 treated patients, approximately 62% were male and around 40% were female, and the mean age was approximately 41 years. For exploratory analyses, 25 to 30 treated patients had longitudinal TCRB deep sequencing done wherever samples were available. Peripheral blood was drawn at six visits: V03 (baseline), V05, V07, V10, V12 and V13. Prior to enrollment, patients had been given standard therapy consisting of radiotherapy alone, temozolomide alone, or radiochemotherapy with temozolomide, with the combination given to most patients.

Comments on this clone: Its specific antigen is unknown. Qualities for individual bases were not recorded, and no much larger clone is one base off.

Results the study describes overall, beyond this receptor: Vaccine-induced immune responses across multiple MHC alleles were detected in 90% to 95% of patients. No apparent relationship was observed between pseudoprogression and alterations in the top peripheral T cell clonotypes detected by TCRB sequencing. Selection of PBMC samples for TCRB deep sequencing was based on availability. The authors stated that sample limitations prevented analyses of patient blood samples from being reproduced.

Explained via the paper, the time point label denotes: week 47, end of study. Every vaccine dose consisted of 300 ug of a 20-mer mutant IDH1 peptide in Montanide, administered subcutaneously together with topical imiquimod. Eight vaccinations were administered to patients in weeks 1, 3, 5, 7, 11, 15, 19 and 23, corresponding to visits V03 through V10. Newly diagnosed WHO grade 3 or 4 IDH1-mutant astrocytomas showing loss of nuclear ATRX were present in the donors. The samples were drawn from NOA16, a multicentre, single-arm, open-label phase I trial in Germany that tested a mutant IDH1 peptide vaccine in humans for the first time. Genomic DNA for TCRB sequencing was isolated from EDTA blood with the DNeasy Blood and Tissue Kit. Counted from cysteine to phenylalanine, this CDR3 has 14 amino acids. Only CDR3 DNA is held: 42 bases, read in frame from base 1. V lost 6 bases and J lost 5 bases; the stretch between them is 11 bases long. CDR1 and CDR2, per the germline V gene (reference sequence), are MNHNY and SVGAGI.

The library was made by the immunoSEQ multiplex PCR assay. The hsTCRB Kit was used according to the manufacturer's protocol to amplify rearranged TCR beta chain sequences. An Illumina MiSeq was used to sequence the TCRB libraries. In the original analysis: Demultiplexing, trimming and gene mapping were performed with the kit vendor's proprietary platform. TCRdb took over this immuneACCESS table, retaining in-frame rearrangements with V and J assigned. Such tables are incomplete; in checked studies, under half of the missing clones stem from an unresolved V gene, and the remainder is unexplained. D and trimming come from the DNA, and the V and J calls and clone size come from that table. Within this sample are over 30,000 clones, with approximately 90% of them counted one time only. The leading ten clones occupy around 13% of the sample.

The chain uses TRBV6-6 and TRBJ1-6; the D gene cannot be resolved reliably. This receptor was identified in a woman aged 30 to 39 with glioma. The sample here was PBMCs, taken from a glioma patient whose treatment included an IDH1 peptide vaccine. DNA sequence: TGTGCCAGCAGACCGGACGGTGATAATTCACCCCTCCACTTT. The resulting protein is CASRPDGDNSPLHF.